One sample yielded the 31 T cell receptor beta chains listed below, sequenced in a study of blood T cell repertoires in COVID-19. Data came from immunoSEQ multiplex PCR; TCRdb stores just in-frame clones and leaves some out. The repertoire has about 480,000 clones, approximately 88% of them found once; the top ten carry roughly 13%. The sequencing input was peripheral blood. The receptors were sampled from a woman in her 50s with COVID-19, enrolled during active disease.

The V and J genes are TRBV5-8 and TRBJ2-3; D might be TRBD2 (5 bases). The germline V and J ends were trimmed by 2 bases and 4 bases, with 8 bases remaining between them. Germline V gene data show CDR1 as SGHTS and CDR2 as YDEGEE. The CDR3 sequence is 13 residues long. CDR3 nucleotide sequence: TGTGCCAGCAGCTTACACGGGGCAGATACGCAGTATTTT. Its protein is CASSLHGADTQYF.

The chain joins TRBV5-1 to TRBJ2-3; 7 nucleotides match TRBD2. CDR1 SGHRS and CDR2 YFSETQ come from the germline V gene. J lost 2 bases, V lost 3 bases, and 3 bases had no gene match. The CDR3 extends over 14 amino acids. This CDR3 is CASSWGGLTDTQYF. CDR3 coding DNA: TGCGCCAGCAGCTGGGGAGGGCTCACAGATACGCAGTATTTT.

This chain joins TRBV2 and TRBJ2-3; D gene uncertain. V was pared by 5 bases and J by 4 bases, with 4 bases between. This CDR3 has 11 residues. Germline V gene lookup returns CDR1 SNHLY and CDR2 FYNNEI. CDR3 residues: CASSLADTQYF. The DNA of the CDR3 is TGTGCCAGCAGTTTAGCAGATACGCAGTATTTT.

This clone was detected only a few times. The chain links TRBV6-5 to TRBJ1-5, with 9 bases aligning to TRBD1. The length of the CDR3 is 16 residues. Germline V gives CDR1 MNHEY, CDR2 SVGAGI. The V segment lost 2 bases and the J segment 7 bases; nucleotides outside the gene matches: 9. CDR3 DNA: TGTGCCAGCAGTTACAGAGGGGGGACAGGGAGCCAGCCCCAGCATTTT. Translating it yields CASSYRGGTGSQPQHF.

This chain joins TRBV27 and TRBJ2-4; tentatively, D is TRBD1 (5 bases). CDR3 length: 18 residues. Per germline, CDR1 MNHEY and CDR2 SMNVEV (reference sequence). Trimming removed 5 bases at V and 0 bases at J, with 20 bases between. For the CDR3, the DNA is TGTGCCAGCAGTCCCACCCAGACGGAAGGGGTAGCCAAAAACATTCAGTACTTC. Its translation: CASSPTQTEGVAKNIQYF.

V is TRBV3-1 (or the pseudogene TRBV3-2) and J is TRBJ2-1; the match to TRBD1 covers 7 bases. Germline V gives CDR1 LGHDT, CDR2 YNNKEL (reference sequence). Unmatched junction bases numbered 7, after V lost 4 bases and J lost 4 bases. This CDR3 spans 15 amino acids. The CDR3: CASSPDRVRYNEQFF. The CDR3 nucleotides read TGTGCCAGCAGCCCAGACAGGGTTAGGTACAATGAGCAGTTCTTC.

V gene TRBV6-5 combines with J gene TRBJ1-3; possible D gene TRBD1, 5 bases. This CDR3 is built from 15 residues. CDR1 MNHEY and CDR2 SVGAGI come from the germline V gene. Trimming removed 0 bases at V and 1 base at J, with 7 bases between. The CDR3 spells CASSYSGRSGNTIYF. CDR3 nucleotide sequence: TGTGCCAGCAGTTACTCGGGGCGATCTGGAAACACCATATATTTT.

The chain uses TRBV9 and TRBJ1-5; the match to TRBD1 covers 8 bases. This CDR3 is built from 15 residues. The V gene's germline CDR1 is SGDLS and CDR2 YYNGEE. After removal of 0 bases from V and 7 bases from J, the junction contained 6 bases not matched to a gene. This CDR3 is CASSVGQGIGQPQHF. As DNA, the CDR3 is TGTGCCAGCAGCGTAGGACAGGGGATCGGACAGCCCCAGCATTTT.

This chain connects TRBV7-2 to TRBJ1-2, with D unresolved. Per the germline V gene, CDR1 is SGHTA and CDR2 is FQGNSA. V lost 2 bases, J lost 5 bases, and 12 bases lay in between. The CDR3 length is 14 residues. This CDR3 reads CASSLRGSWYGYTF. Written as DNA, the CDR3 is TGTGCCAGCAGCTTACGAGGGTCGTGGTATGGCTACACCTTC.

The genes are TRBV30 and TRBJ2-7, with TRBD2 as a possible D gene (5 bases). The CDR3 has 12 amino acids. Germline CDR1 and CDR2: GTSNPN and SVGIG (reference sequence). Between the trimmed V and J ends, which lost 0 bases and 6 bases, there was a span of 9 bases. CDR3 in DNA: TGTGCCTGGAGTGTCTCCCGGGGCGAGCAGTACTTC. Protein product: CAWSVSRGEQYF.

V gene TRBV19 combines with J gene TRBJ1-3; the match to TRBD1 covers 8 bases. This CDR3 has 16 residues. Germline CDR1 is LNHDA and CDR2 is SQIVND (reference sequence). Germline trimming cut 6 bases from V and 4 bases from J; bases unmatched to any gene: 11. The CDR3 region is CASRWGQGAPGNTIYF. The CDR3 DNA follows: TGTGCCAGTAGATGGGGGCAGGGGGCGCCGGGAAACACCATATATTTT.

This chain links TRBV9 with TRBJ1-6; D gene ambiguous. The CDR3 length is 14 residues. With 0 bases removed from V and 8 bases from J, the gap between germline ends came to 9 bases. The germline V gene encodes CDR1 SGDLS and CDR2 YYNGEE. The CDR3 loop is CASSVATNYSPLHF. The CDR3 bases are TGTGCCAGCAGCGTAGCAACGAACTATTCACCCCTCCACTTT.

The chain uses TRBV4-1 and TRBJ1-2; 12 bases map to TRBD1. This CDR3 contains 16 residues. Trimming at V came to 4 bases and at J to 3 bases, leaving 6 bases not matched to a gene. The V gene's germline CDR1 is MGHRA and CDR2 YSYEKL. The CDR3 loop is CASSPTGTGGDYGYTF. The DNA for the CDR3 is TGCGCCAGCAGCCCGACCGGGACAGGGGGCGACTATGGCTACACCTTC.

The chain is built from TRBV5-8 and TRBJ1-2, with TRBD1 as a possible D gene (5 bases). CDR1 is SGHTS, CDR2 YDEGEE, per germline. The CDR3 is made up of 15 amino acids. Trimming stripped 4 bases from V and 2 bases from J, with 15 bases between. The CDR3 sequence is CASSRGGTLNYGYTF. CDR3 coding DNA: TGTGCCAGCAGCCGAGGAGGGACGTTGAACTATGGCTACACCTTC.

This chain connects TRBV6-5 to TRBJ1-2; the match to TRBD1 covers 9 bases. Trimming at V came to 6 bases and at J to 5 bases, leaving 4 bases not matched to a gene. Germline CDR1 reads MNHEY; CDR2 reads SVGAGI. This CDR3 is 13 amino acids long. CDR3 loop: CASRPQGAYGYTF. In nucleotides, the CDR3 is TGTGCCAGCAGACCACAGGGGGCTTATGGCTACACCTTC.

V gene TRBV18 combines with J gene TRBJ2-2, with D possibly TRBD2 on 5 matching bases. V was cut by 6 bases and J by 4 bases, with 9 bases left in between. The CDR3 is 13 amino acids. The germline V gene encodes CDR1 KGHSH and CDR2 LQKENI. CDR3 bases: TGTGCCAGCTCCCGGACTCTCACCGGGGAGCTGTTTTTT. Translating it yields CASSRTLTGELFF.

Here the CDR3 reads CASRLQGFEQYF. CDR3 DNA: TGTGCCAGCAGATTACAGGGTTTCGAGCAGTACTTC. This sequence joins TRBV28 and TRBJ2-7; weak D call: TRBD1 (6 bases). V was clipped by 6 bases and J by 6 bases, with 12 bases between them. This CDR3 is built from 12 residues. Germline V lookup: CDR1 MDHEN, CDR2 SYDVKM.

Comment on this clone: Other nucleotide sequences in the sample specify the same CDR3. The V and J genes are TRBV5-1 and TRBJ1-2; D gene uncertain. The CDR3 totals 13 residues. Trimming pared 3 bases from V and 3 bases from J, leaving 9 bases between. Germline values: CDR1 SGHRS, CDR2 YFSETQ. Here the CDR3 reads CASSSVGDYGYTF. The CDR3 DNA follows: TGCGCCAGCAGCTCCGTCGGGGACTATGGCTACACCTTC.

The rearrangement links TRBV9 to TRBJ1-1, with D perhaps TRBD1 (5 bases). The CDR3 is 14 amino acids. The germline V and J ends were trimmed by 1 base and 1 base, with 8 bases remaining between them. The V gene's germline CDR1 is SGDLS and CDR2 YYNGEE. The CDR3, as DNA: TGTGCCAGCAGCGTAACGACAGAGAACACTGAAGCTTTCTTT. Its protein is CASSVTTENTEAFF.

CDR3 region: CASSGGQGATRGYTF. For the CDR3, the DNA is TGCGCCAGCAGCGGGGGACAGGGGGCAACTCGTGGCTACACCTTC. The chain carries TRBV5-1 and TRBJ1-2, with 12 bases matching TRBD1. The CDR3 covers 15 residues. Trimming at V came to 4 bases and at J to 7 bases, leaving 8 bases not matched to a gene. Looked up from germline, CDR1 is SGHRS and CDR2 is YFSETQ. Together with reference TRBV5-1 and TRBJ1-2, the CDR3 gives the full variable domain: KAGVTQTPRYLIKTRGQQVTLSCSPISGHRSVSWYQQTPGQGLQFLFEYFSETQRNKGNFPGRFSGRQFSNSRSEMNVSTLELGDSALYLCASSGGQGATRGYTFGSGTRLTVV.

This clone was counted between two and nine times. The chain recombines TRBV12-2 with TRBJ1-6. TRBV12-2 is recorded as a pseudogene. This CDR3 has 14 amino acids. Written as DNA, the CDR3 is TGTGCAAGTCGCTTAGCGGGCGGGGAGCCACCCCTCCACTTT. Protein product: CASRLAGGEPPLHF.

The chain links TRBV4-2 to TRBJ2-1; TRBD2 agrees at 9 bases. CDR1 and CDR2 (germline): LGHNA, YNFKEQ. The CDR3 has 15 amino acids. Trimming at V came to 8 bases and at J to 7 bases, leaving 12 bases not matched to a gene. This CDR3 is CASLAGGGARNEQFF. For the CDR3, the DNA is TGTGCCAGCCTCGCTGGCGGGGGGGCTAGGAATGAGCAGTTCTTC.

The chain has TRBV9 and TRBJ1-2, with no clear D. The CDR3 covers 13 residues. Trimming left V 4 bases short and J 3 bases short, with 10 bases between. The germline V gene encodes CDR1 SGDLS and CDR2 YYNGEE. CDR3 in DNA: TGTGCCAGCAGCCCCCGGAGGGACTATGGCTACACCTTC. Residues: CASSPRRDYGYTF.

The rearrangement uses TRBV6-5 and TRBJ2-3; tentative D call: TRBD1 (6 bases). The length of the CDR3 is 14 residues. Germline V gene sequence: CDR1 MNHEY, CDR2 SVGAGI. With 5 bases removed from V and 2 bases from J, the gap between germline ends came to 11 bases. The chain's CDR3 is CASSPGHHTDTQYF. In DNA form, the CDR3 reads TGTGCCAGCAGTCCGGGACACCACACAGATACGCAGTATTTT.

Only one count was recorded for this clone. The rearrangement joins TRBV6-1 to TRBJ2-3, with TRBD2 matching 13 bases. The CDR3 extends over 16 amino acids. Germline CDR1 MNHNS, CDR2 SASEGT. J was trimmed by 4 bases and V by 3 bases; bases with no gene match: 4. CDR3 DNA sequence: TGTGCCAGCAGTGAGACTAGCGGGGGGCCCTCAGATACGCAGTATTTT. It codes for CASSETSGGPSDTQYF.

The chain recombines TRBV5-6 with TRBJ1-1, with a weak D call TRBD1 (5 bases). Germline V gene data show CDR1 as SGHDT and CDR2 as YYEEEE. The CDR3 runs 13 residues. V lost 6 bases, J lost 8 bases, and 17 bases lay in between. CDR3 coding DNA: TGTGCCAGCACACGAGCAGGGAGGGGAGAAGCTTTCTTT. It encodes CASTRAGRGEAFF. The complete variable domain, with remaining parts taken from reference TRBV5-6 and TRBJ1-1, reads DAGVTQSPTHLIKTRGQQVTLRCSPKSGHDTVSWYQQALGQGPQFIFQYYEEEERQRGNFPDRFSGHQFPNYSSELNVNALLLGDSALYLCASTRAGRGEAFFGQGTRLTVV.

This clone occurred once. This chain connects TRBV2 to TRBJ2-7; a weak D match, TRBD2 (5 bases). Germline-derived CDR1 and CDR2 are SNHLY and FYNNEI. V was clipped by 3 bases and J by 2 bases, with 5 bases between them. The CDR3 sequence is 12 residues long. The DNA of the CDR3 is TGTGCCAGCAGTGAGAGGGCCTACGAGCAGTACTTC. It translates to CASSERAYEQYF.

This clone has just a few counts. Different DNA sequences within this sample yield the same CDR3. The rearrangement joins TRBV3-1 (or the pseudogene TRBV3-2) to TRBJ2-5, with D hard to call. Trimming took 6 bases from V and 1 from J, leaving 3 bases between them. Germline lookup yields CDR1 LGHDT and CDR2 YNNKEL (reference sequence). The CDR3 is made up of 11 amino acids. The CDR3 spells CASSLQETQYF. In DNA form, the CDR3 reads TGTGCCAGCAGTCTCCAAGAGACCCAGTACTTC.

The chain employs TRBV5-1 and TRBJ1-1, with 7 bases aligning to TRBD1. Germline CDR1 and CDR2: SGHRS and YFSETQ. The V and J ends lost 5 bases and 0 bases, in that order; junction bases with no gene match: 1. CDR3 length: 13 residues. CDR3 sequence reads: CASSGTVNTEAFF. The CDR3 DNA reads TGCGCCAGCAGTGGGACAGTGAACACTGAAGCTTTCTTT.

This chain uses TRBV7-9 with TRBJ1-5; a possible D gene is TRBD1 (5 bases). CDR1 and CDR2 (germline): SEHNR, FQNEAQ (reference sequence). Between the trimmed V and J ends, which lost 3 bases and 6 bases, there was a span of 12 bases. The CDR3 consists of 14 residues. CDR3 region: CASSFGTSGQPQHF. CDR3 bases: TGTGCCAGCAGCTTTGGGACTAGCGGTCAGCCCCAGCATTTT.

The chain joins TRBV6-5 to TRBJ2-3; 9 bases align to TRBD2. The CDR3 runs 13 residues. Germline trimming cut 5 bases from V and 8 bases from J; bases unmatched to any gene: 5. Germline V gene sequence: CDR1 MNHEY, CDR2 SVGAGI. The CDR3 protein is CASSPELAGTQYF. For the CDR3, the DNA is TGTGCCAGCAGTCCCGAACTAGCGGGTACGCAGTATTTT.